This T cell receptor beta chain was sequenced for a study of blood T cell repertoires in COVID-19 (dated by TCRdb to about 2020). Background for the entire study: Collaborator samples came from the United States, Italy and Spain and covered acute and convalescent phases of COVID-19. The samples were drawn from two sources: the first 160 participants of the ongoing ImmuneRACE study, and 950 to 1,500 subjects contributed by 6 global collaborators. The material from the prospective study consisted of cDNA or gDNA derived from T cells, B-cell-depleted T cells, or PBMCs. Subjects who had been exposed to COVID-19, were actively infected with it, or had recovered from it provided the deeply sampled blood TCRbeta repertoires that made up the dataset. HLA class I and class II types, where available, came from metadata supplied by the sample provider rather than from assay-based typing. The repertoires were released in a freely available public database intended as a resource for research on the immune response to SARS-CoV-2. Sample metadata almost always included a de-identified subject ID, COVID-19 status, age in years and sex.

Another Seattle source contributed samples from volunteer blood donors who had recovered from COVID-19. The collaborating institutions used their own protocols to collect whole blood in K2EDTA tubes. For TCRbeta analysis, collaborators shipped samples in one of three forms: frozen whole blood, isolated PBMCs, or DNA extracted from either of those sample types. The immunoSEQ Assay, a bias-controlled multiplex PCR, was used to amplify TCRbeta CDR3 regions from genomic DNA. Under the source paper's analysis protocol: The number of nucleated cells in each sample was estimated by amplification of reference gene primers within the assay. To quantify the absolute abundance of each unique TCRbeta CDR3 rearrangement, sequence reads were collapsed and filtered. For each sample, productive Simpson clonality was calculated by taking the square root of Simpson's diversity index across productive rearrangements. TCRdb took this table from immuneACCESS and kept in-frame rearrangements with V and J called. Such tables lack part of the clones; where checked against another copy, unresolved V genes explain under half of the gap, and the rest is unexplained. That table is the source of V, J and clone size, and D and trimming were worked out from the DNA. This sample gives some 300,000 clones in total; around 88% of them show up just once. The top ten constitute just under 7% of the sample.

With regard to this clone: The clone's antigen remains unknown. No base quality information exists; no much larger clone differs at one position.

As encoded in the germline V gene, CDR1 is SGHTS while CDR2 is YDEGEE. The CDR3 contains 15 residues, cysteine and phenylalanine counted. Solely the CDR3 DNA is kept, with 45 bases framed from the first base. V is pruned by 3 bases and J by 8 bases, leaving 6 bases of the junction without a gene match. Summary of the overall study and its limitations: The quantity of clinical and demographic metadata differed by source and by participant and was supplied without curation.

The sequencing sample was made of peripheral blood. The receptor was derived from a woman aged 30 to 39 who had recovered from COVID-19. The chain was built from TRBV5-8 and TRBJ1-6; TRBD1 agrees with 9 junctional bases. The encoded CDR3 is CASSSGQGSHSPLHF. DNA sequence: TGTGCCAGCAGCTCGGGACAGGGTAGTCATTCACCCCTCCACTTT.